This TCR beta chain was obtained from a study of patients and donors after allogeneic stem cell transplantation. From the RT-PCR reads, TCRdb called clonotypes with MiXCR, one entry per CDR3 protein. The sample has hundreds of thousands of distinct CDR3 sequences, roughly 17% seen once. The sample consisted of blood, either unsorted or a sorted T cell fraction (not recorded which). This clonotype originated in a human donor who was either an allogeneic HSCT recipient or a stem cell or donor lymphocyte infusion donor (not recorded which). It is not recorded whose cells these are; they may come from a transplant donor.

CDR3 sequence (DNA): TGTGCCCCTCGCCGGGGGGGCTCGAACACCGGGGAGCTGTTTTTT. Protein: CAPRRGGSNTGELFF. The V call is TRBV25-1, the J call TRBJ2-2; 8 nucleotides agree with TRBD2. J lost 0 bases, V lost 11 bases, and 8 bases had no gene match. Germline V gene data show CDR1 as MGHDK and CDR2 as SYGVNS. This CDR3 is 15 amino acids long.